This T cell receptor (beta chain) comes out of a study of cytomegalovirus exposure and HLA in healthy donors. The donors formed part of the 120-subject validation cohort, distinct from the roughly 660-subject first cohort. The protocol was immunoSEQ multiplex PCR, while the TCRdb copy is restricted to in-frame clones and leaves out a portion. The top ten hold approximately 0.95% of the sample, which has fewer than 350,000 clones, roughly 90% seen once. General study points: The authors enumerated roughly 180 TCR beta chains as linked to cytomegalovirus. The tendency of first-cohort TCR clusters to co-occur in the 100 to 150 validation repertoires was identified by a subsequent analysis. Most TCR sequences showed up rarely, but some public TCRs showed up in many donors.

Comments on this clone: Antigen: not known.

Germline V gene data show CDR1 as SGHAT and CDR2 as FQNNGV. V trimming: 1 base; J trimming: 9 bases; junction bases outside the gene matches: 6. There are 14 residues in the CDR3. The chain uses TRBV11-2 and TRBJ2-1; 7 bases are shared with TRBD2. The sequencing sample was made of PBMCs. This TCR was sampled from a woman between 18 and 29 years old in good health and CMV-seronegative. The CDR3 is CASSLGSGTGEQFF. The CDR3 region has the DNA TGTGCCAGCAGCTTAGGGAGCGGGACGGGTGAGCAGTTCTTC.